This TCR beta chain appears in the sequencing data of a study of cytomegalovirus exposure and HLA in healthy donors. V gave up 1 base and J gave up 0 bases, with 7 bases separating them. This CDR3 spans 14 amino acids. Germline V gives CDR1 SGDLS, CDR2 YYNGEE. General observations from the study: The authors later linked a missense DCLRE1C variant to TCR beta V- and J-gene trimming. Immune exposure information available was restricted to CMV serostatus. A later analysis revealed that TCR association rates differed between HLA loci, peaking at DRB1 and bottoming out at HLA-C. The authors later found most CMV-associated TCR beta chains appeared HLA-restricted.

Note on this clone: Its antigen is as yet unknown.

It was with 60 Vbeta and 13 Jbeta primers that the PCR ran. The repertoire was sequenced with immunoSEQ multiplex PCR; TCRdb's copy has only in-frame clones and lacks some. The data hold 150,000 to 200,000 clones, with 10% to 15% observed a single time. Sequencing used PBMCs. The rearrangement links TRBV9 to TRBJ1-1; D is unclear. The source of this sequence is a man aged 50 or older in good health and CMV-seropositive. The CDR3 reads CASSVSPVNTEAFF. Written as DNA, the CDR3 is TGTGCCAGCAGCGTAAGTCCAGTGAACACTGAAGCTTTCTTT.